Below, 18 T cell receptor beta chains from the same sample are listed, as sequenced in a study of T-cell reconstitution after alpha-beta-depleted transplantation in children. The TCRbeta library was prepared with unique molecular identifiers. From the PCR reads, TCRdb called clonotypes with MiXCR, one entry per CDR3 protein. The sample has more than 85,000 distinct CDR3 sequences, around 7% seen once. The specimen comprised PBMCs, sampled before TCRalphabeta/CD19-depleted stem cell transplant. The source is a boy between 2 and 15 years old with acute lymphoblastic leukemia, due to receive a stem cell transplant.

This clonotype was recorded a few times. One end of the junction varies from germline; a read error may be responsible. The chain links TRBV7-9 to TRBJ2-3; D is unclear. The CDR3 covers 11 residues. Germline loops: CDR1 SEHNR, CDR2 FQNEAQ (reference sequence). CDR3 DNA: TGTGCCAGCAGCTTACAAGATCCGCAGTATTTT. It encodes CASSLQDPQYF.

There are a few counts of this clonotype. The rearrangement uses TRBV20-1 and TRBJ1-1; TRBD1 is a possible D gene (5 bases). This CDR3 contains 13 residues. Germline V gives CDR1 DFQATT, CDR2 SNEGSKA (reference sequence). V lost 3 bases and J 0 bases, leaving 8 bases between the germline ends. The CDR3 is CSARQGLNTEAFF. The CDR3 DNA reads as TGCAGTGCTAGGCAGGGCTTGAACACTGAAGCTTTCTTT.

The J gene is TRBJ1-1, the V gene TRBV14, with D unclear. CDR3 size: 16 residues. V gave up 1 base and J gave up 0 bases, with 12 bases separating them. The germline CDR1 and CDR2 sequences are SGHDN and FVKESK. The CDR3 spells CASSQGRSIMNTEAFF. The CDR3 DNA follows: TGTGCCAGCAGCCAAGGGAGGAGCATCATGAACACTGAAGCTTTCTTT.

This clonotype was detected a few times. The chain uses TRBV12-5 and TRBJ2-2, with 7 nucleotides matching TRBD1. In germline, CDR1 is LGHNT, CDR2 FRNRAP. Trimming cost V 4 bases and J 9 bases; bases outside gene matches: 11. CDR3 size: 15 residues. CDR3 sequence reads: CASGSQNRQGWELFF. CDR3 DNA sequence: TGTGCTAGTGGTTCCCAAAACAGACAGGGTTGGGAGCTGTTTTTT.

This clonotype was found a few times. This rearrangement joins TRBV19 to TRBJ2-1; 7 bases fit TRBD2. The germline gives CDR1 LNHDA, CDR2 SQIVND (reference sequence). V gave up 6 bases and J gave up 4 bases; unmatched junction bases: 9. The CDR3 runs 15 residues. CDR3: CASSSTGGDYNEQFF. CDR3 in DNA: TGTGCCAGTAGCAGTACTGGGGGGGATTACAATGAGCAGTTCTTC.

The chain joins TRBV5-1 to TRBJ1-5, with 7 bases aligning to TRBD1. Germline V gene sequence: CDR1 SGHRS, CDR2 YFSETQ. Unmatched junction bases numbered 8, after V lost 2 bases and J lost 6 bases. The CDR3 length is 15 residues. For the CDR3, the DNA is TGCGCCAGCAGCTTCGATGACAGGGATGGTCAGCCCCAGCATTTT. Translated, it gives CASSFDDRDGQPQHF. Complete variable domain (other parts from reference TRBV5-1 and TRBJ1-5): KAGVTQTPRYLIKTRGQQVTLSCSPISGHRSVSWYQQTPGQGLQFLFEYFSETQRNKGNFPGRFSGRQFSNSRSEMNVSTLELGDSALYLCASSFDDRDGQPQHFGDGTRLSIL.

The sample holds many counts of this clonotype. The rearrangement links TRBV10-3 to TRBJ2-3; 11 positions agree with TRBD2. Per germline, CDR1 ENHRY and CDR2 SYGVKD. This CDR3 is 16 amino acids long. J was trimmed by 0 bases and V by 6 bases; bases with no gene match: 5. The CDR3 here is CAISRIAGGSTDTQYF. CDR3 coding DNA: TGTGCCATCAGCCGAATAGCGGGGGGGAGCACAGATACGCAGTATTTT.

This clonotype turned up a few times. The rearrangement links TRBV2 to TRBJ2-3, with TRBD2 identical over 9 bases. In germline, CDR1 is SNHLY, CDR2 FYNNEI. J gave up 4 bases and V 6 bases, and 5 bases lay outside the gene matches. The CDR3 length is 14 residues. The CDR3 protein is CASRVSGGADTQYF. The CDR3 bases are TGTGCCAGCAGAGTTAGCGGGGGCGCAGATACGCAGTATTTT. Together with reference TRBV2 and TRBJ2-3, the CDR3 gives the full variable domain: EPEVTQTPSHQVTQMGQEVILRCVPISNHLYFYWYRQILGQKVEFLVSFYNNEISEKSEIFDDQFSVERPDGSNFTLKIRSTKLEDSAMYFCASRVSGGADTQYFGPGTRLTVL.

This clonotype was observed a few times. The chain carries TRBV27 and TRBJ1-1, with D perhaps matching TRBD1 (6 bases). Germline V gene lookup returns CDR1 MNHEY and CDR2 SMNVEV (reference sequence). The CDR3 consists of 17 residues. V gave up 1 base and J gave up 4 bases, with 19 bases separating them. CDR3 bases: TGTGCCAGCAGTTTATTCTTTGGGCTGGGGGCGGGCACTGAAGCTTTCTTT. It encodes CASSLFFGLGAGTEAFF.

There are many counts of this clonotype. The chain carries TRBV28 and TRBJ1-4, with D possibly being TRBD1 (5 bases). V was pared by 1 base and J by 4 bases, with 10 bases between. Germline V gene lookup returns CDR1 MDHEN and CDR2 SYDVKM. This CDR3 is 15 amino acids long. CDR3 nucleotides: TGTGCCAGCAGTTTATATAGACAGATTAATGAAAAACTGTTTTTT. It yields the protein CASSLYRQINEKLFF.

In this sample, this clonotype turned up many times. The J gene is TRBJ2-7, the V gene TRBV10-3, with D possibly being TRBD1 or TRBD2 (5 bases each). The germline V gene encodes CDR1 ENHRY and CDR2 SYGVKD. Trimming stripped 0 bases from V and 0 bases from J, with 9 bases between. The CDR3 is 15 amino acids. CDR3 loop: CAISESRDPSYEQYF. The CDR3 DNA sequence: TGTGCCATCAGTGAGTCGAGGGACCCCTCCTACGAGCAGTACTTC.

This clonotype was picked up a small number of times. The chain is built from TRBV5-4 and TRBJ1-2; D is uncertain. With 3 bases removed from V and 3 bases from J, the gap between germline ends came to 9 bases. This CDR3 is built from 13 residues. The germline V gene has CDR1 SGHNT and CDR2 YYREEE (reference sequence). CDR3 amino acids: CASSYPGDYGYTF. In DNA form, the CDR3 reads TGTGCCAGCAGCTACCCGGGCGACTATGGCTACACCTTC.

This clonotype was recorded at least ten times. This sequence joins TRBV20-1 and TRBJ1-1; D remains ambiguous. The CDR3 extends over 13 amino acids. Germline CDR1 reads DFQATT; CDR2 reads SNEGSKA (reference sequence). Trimming removed 0 bases from V and 9 bases from J, with 14 bases in between. The CDR3 DNA follows: TGCAGTGCTAGAGATGATAGGGCACTACAAGCTTTCTTT. It is translated as CSARDDRALQAFF.

This clonotype was seen more than once but under ten times. The chain recombines TRBV5-1 with TRBJ2-3; a weak D match, TRBD2 (5 bases). Looked up from germline, CDR1 is SGHRS and CDR2 is YFSETQ. V was shortened by 4 bases and J by 2 bases, with 20 bases between the two germline ends. This CDR3 is built from 17 residues. The CDR3 reads CASSRSPGNTHTDTQYF. The CDR3 DNA reads as TGCGCCAGCAGCCGTTCTCCGGGGAACACACACACAGATACGCAGTATTTT.

This clonotype was counted between two and nine times. The gene calls are TRBV3-1 and TRBJ2-7; D gene ambiguous. Trimming pared 1 base from V and 4 bases from J, leaving 11 bases between. Germline assignment: CDR1 LGHDT and CDR2 YNNKEL (reference sequence). CDR3 length equals 14 residues. CDR3: CASSQVTSRYEQYF. CDR3 coding DNA: TGTGCCAGCAGCCAAGTGACCTCTAGATACGAGCAGTACTTC.

This clonotype came up many times. CDR3: CASSRNQGVATGELFF. The CDR3 region has the DNA TGTGCCAGCAGTAGAAACCAGGGAGTGGCCACCGGGGAGCTGTTTTTT. The chain employs TRBV25-1 and TRBJ2-2; either TRBD1 or TRBD2 may supply D (5 bases each). This CDR3 comprises 16 residues. Germline assignment: CDR1 MGHDK and CDR2 SYGVNS. V was clipped by 5 bases and J by 4 bases, with 17 bases between them. The full variable domain, its missing parts supplied by reference TRBV25-1 and TRBJ2-2, is EADIYQTPRYLVIGTGKKITLECSQTMGHDKMYWYQQDPGMELHLIHYSYGVNSTEKGDLSSESTVSRIRTEHFPLTLESARPSHTSQYLCASSRNQGVATGELFFGEGSRLTVL.

The rearrangement uses TRBV18 and TRBJ1-1; TRBD1 matches at 7 bases. This CDR3 is built from 16 residues. With 2 bases clipped from V and 6 bases from J, the junction kept 12 bases outside the gene matches. Looked up from germline, CDR1 is KGHSH and CDR2 is LQKENI. The CDR3 here is CASSPVGDRVSPEAFF. CDR3 coding DNA: TGTGCCAGCTCACCAGTGGGCGACAGGGTGAGCCCTGAAGCTTTCTTT. Full variable domain (outside the CDR3, taken from reference TRBV18 and TRBJ1-1): NAGVMQNPRHLVRRRGQEARLRCSPMKGHSHVYWYRQLPEEGLKFMVYLQKENIIDESGMPKERFSAEFPKEGPSILRIQQVVRGDSAAYFCASSPVGDRVSPEAFFGQGTRLTVV.

The CDR3 here is CASSLTSGGGSSYNEQFF. CDR3 bases: TGTGCCAGCAGCCTCACTAGCGGGGGAGGAAGCTCCTACAATGAGCAGTTCTTC. The V and J genes are TRBV7-3 and TRBJ2-1, with 11 bases matching TRBD2. In germline, CDR1 is SGHTA, CDR2 FQGTGA. V lost 5 bases, J lost 0 bases, and 9 bases stayed unmatched. This CDR3 comprises 18 residues.